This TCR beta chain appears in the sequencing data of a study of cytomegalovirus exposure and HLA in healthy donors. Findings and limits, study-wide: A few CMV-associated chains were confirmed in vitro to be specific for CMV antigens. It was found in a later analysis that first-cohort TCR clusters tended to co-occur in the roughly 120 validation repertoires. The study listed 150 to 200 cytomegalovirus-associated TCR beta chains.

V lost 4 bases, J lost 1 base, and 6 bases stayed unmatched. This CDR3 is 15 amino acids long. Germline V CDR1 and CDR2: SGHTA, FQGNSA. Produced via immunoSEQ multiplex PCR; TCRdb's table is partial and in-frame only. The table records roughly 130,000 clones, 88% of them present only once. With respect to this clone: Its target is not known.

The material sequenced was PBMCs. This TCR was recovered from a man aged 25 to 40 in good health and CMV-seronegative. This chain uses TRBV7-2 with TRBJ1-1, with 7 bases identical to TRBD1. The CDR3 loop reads CASSSPGQPNTEAFF. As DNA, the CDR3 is TGTGCCAGCAGCTCGCCGGGACAGCCGAACACTGAAGCTTTCTTT.